A single sample gave rise to the 28 T cell receptor beta chains below, sequenced in a study. Treg sorting used a CD4+CD25+CD127-/low gate. TCRdb re-analysed the 5' RACE reads in MiXCR, keeping a single row per CDR3 protein. Of 13,000 or so distinct CDR3 sequences listed, roughly 50% are singletons. The sequenced sample was tumor-infiltrating Tregs sorted from the breast tumor. The receptors come from a female donor with breast cancer.

The rearrangement links TRBV5-5 to TRBJ2-7; no firm D call. Trimming left V 2 bases short and J 3 bases short, with 9 bases between. The CDR3 is 13 residues long. Per germline, CDR1 SGHKS and CDR2 YYEKEE (reference sequence). The chain's CDR3 is CASSLQLVYEQYF. The CDR3 coding sequence is TGTGCCAGCAGCTTACAGTTGGTCTACGAGCAGTACTTC.

V and J are TRBV6-5 and TRBJ1-3, with no clear D. The CDR3 has 16 amino acids. V shed 5 bases and J shed 0 bases, with 14 bases lying between them. Germline V gene data show CDR1 as MNHEY and CDR2 as SVGAGI. CDR3 amino acids: CASSPSWASSGNTIYF. CDR3 DNA sequence: TGTGCCAGCAGTCCCAGTTGGGCGAGCTCTGGAAACACCATATATTTT.

CDR3 amino acids: CASSPDRDQPQHF. The CDR3 nucleotides are TGTGCCAGCAGCCCGGACCGAGATCAGCCCCAGCATTTT. The rearrangement joins TRBV7-8 to TRBJ1-5, with D uncertain. The ends were cut back, 5 bases at V and 5 bases at J, with 10 bases in the middle. The CDR3 length is 13 residues. Germline V gene sequence: CDR1 SGHVS, CDR2 FQNEAQ.

This chain links TRBV12-3 or TRBV12-4 with TRBJ2-7; no clear D gene. Deletions cut 2 bases from V and 2 bases from J, with 10 bases between. The length of the CDR3 is 14 residues. The CDR3 DNA follows: TGTGCCAGCAGTTTATCCCACAGAACCTACGAGCAGTACTTC. Its protein product is CASSLSHRTYEQYF.

The CDR3 DNA is TGCAGTGCTAGTAGAGGGTTTAACCTTGATCAGCCCCAGCATTTT. This encodes CSASRGFNLDQPQHF. V is TRBV20-1 and J is TRBJ1-5; D gene uncertain. Germline loops: CDR1 DFQATT, CDR2 SNEGSKA (reference sequence). Trimming removed 3 bases at V and 5 bases at J, with 17 bases between. The CDR3 extends over 15 amino acids.

The V gene is TRBV5-1, the J gene TRBJ1-1, with a weak D call TRBD1 (5 bases). The length of the CDR3 is 13 residues. Germline CDR1 is SGHRS and CDR2 is YFSETQ. Deletions cut 0 bases from V and 6 bases from J, with 9 bases between. CDR3 region: CASSLELGAEAFF. The CDR3 coding sequence is TGCGCCAGCAGCTTGGAGTTGGGGGCTGAAGCTTTCTTT.

The chain couples TRBV29-1 to TRBJ2-5; 8 bases match TRBD1. The CDR3 has 12 residues. The germline V gene has CDR1 SQVTM and CDR2 ANQGSEA. With 4 bases clipped from V and 4 bases from J, the junction kept 2 bases outside the gene matches. The CDR3 coding sequence is TGCAGCGTTGGAGACAGGGGAGAGACCCAGTACTTC. Its translation is CSVGDRGETQYF.

This chain links TRBV4-2 with TRBJ2-1; 8 bases are a match to TRBD2. Germline values: CDR1 LGHNA, CDR2 YNFKEQ. This CDR3 has 15 residues. The V segment lost 0 bases and the J segment 6 bases; nucleotides outside the gene matches: 4. Here the CDR3 reads CASSQESGSRNEQFF. As DNA, the CDR3 is TGTGCCAGCAGCCAAGAGAGCGGGAGCCGCAATGAGCAGTTCTTC.

This chain joins TRBV20-1 and TRBJ2-3; 12 bases are a match to TRBD2. The V gene's germline CDR1 is DFQATT and CDR2 SNEGSKA (reference sequence). This CDR3 is 17 amino acids long. With 6 bases clipped from V and 5 bases from J, the junction kept 15 bases outside the gene matches. This CDR3 is CSAYGTSGPTPRDTQYF. CDR3 nucleotides: TGCAGTGCATATGGGACTAGCGGGCCCACCCCACGAGATACGCAGTATTTT.

The chain carries TRBV4-3 and TRBJ2-4; tentative D call: TRBD2 (6 bases). CDR3 length: 14 residues. The V gene's germline CDR1 is LGHNA and CDR2 YSLEER. Trimming took off 0 bases at V and 8 bases at J, with 11 bases between the two ends. CDR3: CASSQEGREDIQYF. In DNA form, the CDR3 reads TGCGCCAGCAGCCAAGAGGGCAGGGAGGACATTCAGTACTTC.

This clonotype was seen only a few times. The gene calls are TRBV7-2 and TRBJ2-1, with a possible D match to TRBD1 (6 bases). CDR1 is SGHTA and CDR2 is FQGNSA in the germline V gene. Trimming removed 1 base at V and 7 bases at J, with 11 bases between. The CDR3 contains 14 residues. The CDR3, as DNA: TGTGCCAGCAGCTTAGATGGACAGACGAATGAGCAGTTCTTC. Protein: CASSLDGQTNEQFF.

The CDR3 protein is CASSSGLHETQYF. The CDR3 coding sequence is TGCGCCAGCAGCTCGGGACTTCATGAGACCCAGTACTTC. The V call is TRBV5-1, the J call TRBJ2-5, with a tentative D call TRBD2 (6 bases). V gave up 3 bases and J gave up 5 bases, with 11 bases separating them. In germline, CDR1 is SGHRS, CDR2 YFSETQ. CDR3 length equals 13 residues. The complete variable domain, with remaining parts taken from reference TRBV5-1 and TRBJ2-5, reads KAGVTQTPRYLIKTRGQQVTLSCSPISGHRSVSWYQQTPGQGLQFLFEYFSETQRNKGNFPGRFSGRQFSNSRSEMNVSTLELGDSALYLCASSSGLHETQYFGPGTRLLVL.

The chain carries TRBV12-3 or TRBV12-4 and TRBJ2-7; no firm D call. This CDR3 has 12 residues. Trimming took off 5 bases at V and 1 base at J, with 6 bases between the two ends. The CDR3 nucleotides are TGTGCCAGCAGTGGCAGATCCTACGAGCAGTACTTC. Translated: CASSGRSYEQYF.

The gene calls are TRBV28 and TRBJ2-1; 9 nucleotides align to TRBD1. V lost 6 bases to trimming and J lost 5 bases; unmatched junction nucleotides: 5. From germline, CDR1 is MDHEN and CDR2 SYDVKM. This CDR3 has 14 residues. Here the CDR3 DNA reads TGTGCCAGCAGAGAGACAGGGGGGAACAATGAGCAGTTCTTC. Its protein product is CASRETGGNNEQFF.

In its sample, this clonotype was seen a few times. J is TRBJ2-1 and V is TRBV7-7; 11 nucleotides match TRBD2. V trimming: 5 bases; J trimming: 7 bases; junction bases outside the gene matches: 7. This CDR3 spans 15 amino acids. Germline V gene lookup returns CDR1 SSHAT and CDR2 FNYEAQ (reference sequence). The CDR3 loop is CASSPTSGSSNEQFF. In nucleotides, the CDR3 is TGTGCCAGCAGCCCTACTAGCGGGAGTTCGAATGAGCAGTTCTTC.

This clonotype is judged medium-sized (0.01 to 0.1%). The chain joins TRBV7-2 to TRBJ1-2, with 7 bases lining up with TRBD1. The V gene's germline CDR1 is SGHTA and CDR2 FQGNSA. V was clipped by 3 bases and J by 8 bases; unmatched bases: 12. The CDR3 has 15 amino acids. CDR3 DNA: TGTGCCAGCAGCTTGTCCGGGACAGCATTAGAGGGCTACACCTTC. Its translation is CASSLSGTALEGYTF.

The J gene is TRBJ2-2, the V gene TRBV12-3 or TRBV12-4; D gene unclear. V was pared by 2 bases and J by 5 bases, with 15 bases between. This CDR3 has 16 amino acids. CDR3 region: CASSLSSGTETGELFF. The CDR3, as DNA: TGTGCCAGCAGTTTAAGTTCTGGTACGGAAACCGGGGAGCTGTTTTTT.

The chain is built from TRBV14 and TRBJ2-1; 9 bases match TRBD1. This CDR3 spans 15 amino acids. The V gene end was trimmed by 3 bases and the J gene end by 10 bases; junction bases not matched to a gene: 10. CDR1 is SGHDN and CDR2 is FVKESK in the germline V gene. The CDR3 coding sequence is TGTGCCAGCAGCCATTGGGACAGGGACCAATCGGAGCAGTTCTTC. It encodes CASSHWDRDQSEQFF.

A remark on this clonotype: The junction and the germline gene differ at one end; a read error may be behind it. The V and J genes are TRBV11-1 and TRBJ2-1; D gene uncertain. This CDR3 has 17 amino acids. Germline V lookup: CDR1 SGHAT, CDR2 FQDESV (reference sequence). The CDR3 sequence: CASGLAFGPKVSQEQFF. CDR3 DNA sequence: TGTGCCAGCGGCTTAGCATTTGGACCCAAAGTCTCCCAAGAGCAGTTCTTC.

This chain connects TRBV4-2 to TRBJ2-7; 8 bases line up with TRBD2. The junction had 10 bases not matched to a gene; V was cut back by 6 bases and J by 0 bases. Germline CDR1 LGHNA, CDR2 YNFKEQ. There are 16 residues in the CDR3. The CDR3 nucleotides are TGTGCCAGCAGTCTCATTAGCGGGATAAGCTCCTACGAGCAGTACTTC. Translating it yields CASSLISGISSYEQYF.

The genes are TRBV29-1 and TRBJ2-1; D might be TRBD1 (5 bases). V lost 0 bases and J 8 bases, leaving 14 bases between the germline ends. Germline V lookup: CDR1 SQVTM, CDR2 ANQGSEA. The CDR3 consists of 14 residues. CDR3 amino acids: CSVEDSGVGDEQFF. As DNA, the CDR3 is TGCAGCGTTGAAGATTCTGGGGTAGGGGATGAGCAGTTCTTC.

In this sample, this clonotype turned up once. The V and J genes are TRBV6-2 or TRBV6-3 and TRBJ2-3, with 9 nucleotides matching TRBD2. The junction had 0 bases not matched to a gene; V was cut back by 2 bases and J by 0 bases. CDR3 length: 15 residues. CDR1 MNHEY and CDR2 SVGEGT come from the germline V gene. The DNA for the CDR3 is TGTGCCAGCAGTTACACTAGCGGGAGCACAGATACGCAGTATTTT. It codes for CASSYTSGSTDTQYF.

This chain joins TRBV4-3 and TRBJ1-4; 9 bases line up with TRBD1. The germline gives CDR1 LGHNA, CDR2 YSLEER. The CDR3 loop spans 16 amino acids. The junction had 6 bases not matched to a gene; V was cut back by 0 bases and J by 7 bases. The CDR3 DNA follows: TGCGCCAGCAGCCAAGAGGCGACAGGGGGAGGTGAAAAACTGTTTTTT. This gives the protein CASSQEATGGGEKLFF.

The chain couples TRBV18 to TRBJ1-1, with D possibly being TRBD1 (6 bases). Germline V gene sequence: CDR1 KGHSH, CDR2 LQKENI. V lost 10 bases to trimming and J lost 6 bases, with 21 bases between them. The CDR3 is made up of 14 amino acids. In nucleotides, the CDR3 is TGTGCCACCGCGAAGATGGGACACGCGGCTGAAGCTTTCTTT. The encoded protein is CATAKMGHAAEAFF.

The chain uses TRBV7-6 and TRBJ2-1; D is undetermined. The J call may not be correct, given that the DNA end is closer to TRBJ2-7. This CDR3 is 13 amino acids long. CDR1 is SGHVS, CDR2 FNYEAQ, per germline. CDR3 residues: CASSLVIYNEQYF. The CDR3 nucleotides read TGTGCCAGCAGCTTAGTCATTTACAATGAGCAGTACTTC.

CDR3 region: CASSQTFLQGDIQYF. CDR3 bases: TGTGCCAGCAGCCAGACATTCCTACAGGGTGACATTCAGTACTTC. The chain couples TRBV7-2 to TRBJ2-4; D perhaps matches TRBD1 (6 bases). This CDR3 spans 15 amino acids. The V gene lost 5 bases and the J gene lost 8 bases, with 19 bases spanning the gap. Germline V lookup: CDR1 SGHTA, CDR2 FQGNSA.

This sequence joins TRBV7-3 and TRBJ2-7; TRBD2 is a possible D gene (6 bases). V lost 2 bases to trimming and J lost 6 bases, with 20 bases between them. Germline loops: CDR1 SGHTA, CDR2 FQGTGA. The CDR3 has 16 residues. CDR3 coding DNA: TGTGCCAGCAGCTTACCTGCGGGATCTCCTAGTTGCGAGCAGTACGTC. It is translated as CASSLPAGSPSCEQYV.

The V gene is TRBV7-2, the J gene TRBJ2-5; D is unclear. V was trimmed by 2 bases and J by 3 bases, leaving 4 bases between them. This CDR3 region has 12 residues. Per the germline V gene, CDR1 is SGHTA and CDR2 is FQGNSA. The DNA for the CDR3 is TGTGCCAGCAGCTTATACAAAGAGACCCAGTACTTC. The encoded protein is CASSLYKETQYF.